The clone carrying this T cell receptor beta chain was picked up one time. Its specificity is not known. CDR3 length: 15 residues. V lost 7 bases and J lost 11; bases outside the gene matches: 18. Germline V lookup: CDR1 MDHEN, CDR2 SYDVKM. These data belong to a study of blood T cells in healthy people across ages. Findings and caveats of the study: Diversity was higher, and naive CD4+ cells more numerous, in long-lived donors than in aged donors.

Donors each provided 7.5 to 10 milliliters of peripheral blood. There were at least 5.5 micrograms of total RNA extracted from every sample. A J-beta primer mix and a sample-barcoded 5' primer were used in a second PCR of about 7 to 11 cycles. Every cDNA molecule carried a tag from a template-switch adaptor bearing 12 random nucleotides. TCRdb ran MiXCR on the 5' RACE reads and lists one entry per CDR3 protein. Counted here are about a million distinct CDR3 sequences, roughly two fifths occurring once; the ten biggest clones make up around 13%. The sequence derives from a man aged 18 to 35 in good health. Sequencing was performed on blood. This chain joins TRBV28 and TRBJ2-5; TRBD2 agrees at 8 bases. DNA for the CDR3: TGTGCCAGCACACGAGCGGGGGACTCCTACAATGAGCAGTACTTC. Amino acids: CASTRAGDSYNEQYF.